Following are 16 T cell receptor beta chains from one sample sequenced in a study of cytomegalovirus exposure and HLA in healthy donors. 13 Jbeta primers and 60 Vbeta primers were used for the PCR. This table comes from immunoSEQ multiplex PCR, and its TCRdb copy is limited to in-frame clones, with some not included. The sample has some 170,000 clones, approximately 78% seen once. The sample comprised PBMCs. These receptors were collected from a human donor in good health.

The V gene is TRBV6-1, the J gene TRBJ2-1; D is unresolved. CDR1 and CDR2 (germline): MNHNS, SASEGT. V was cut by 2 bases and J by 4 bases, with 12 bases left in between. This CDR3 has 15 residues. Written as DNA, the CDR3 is TGTGCCAGCAGTGAAATGTTAGCCGGGTACAATGAGCAGTTCTTC. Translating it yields CASSEMLAGYNEQFF.

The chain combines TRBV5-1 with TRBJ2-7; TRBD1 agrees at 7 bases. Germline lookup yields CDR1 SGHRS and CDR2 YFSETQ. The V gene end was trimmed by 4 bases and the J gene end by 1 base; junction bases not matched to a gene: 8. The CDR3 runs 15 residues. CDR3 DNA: TGCGCCAGCAGCGTCAGGGGGATCGCTTCCTACGAGCAGTACTTC. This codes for CASSVRGIASYEQYF.

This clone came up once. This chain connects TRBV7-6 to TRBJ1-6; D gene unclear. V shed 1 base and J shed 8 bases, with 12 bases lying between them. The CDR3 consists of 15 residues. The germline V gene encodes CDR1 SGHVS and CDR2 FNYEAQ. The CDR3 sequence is CASSLEGSGYSPLHF. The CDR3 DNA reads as TGTGCCAGCAGCTTAGAGGGCAGCGGCTATTCACCCCTCCACTTT.

CDR3 in amino acids: CASSYRPRDEKLFF. In DNA form, the CDR3 reads TGTGCCAGCAGCTACCGGCCCCGGGATGAAAAACTGTTTTTT. The J gene is TRBJ1-4, the V gene TRBV7-8; D is uncertain. With 4 bases removed from V and 6 bases from J, the gap between germline ends came to 12 bases. The CDR3 loop spans 14 amino acids. Germline CDR1 SGHVS, CDR2 FQNEAQ.

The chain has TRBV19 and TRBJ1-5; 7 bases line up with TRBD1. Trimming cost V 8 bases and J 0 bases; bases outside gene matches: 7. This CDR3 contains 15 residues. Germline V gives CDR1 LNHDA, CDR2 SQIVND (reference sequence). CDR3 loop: CASLGQSYSNQPQHF. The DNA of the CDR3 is TGTGCCAGTTTGGGACAGTCCTATAGCAATCAGCCCCAGCATTTT.

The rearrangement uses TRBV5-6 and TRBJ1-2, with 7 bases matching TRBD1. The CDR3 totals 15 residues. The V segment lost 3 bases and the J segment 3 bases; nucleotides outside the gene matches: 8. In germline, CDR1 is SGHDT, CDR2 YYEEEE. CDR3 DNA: TGTGCCAGCAGCTCAGGGACAGCCCCATACTATGGCTACACCTTC. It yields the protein CASSSGTAPYYGYTF.

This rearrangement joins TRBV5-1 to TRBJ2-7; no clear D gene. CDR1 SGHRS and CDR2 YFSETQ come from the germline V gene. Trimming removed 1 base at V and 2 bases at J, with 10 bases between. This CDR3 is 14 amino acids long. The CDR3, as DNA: TGCGCCAGCAGCTTGTCGAGTCCCCCCTACGAGCAGTACTTC. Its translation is CASSLSSPPYEQYF.

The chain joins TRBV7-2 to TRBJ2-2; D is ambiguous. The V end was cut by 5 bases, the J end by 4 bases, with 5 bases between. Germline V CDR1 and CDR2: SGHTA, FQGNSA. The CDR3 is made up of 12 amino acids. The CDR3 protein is CASSQSTGELFF. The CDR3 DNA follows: TGTGCCAGCAGCCAATCCACCGGGGAGCTGTTTTTT.

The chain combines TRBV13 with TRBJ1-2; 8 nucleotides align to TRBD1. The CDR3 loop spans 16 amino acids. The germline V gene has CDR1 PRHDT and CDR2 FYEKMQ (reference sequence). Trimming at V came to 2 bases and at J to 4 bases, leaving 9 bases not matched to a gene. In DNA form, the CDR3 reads TGTGCCAGCAGCTTACGGCAGGGGGCTTCGATCTATGGCTACACCTTC. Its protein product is CASSLRQGASIYGYTF. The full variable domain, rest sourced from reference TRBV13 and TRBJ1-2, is AAGVIQSPRHLIKEKRETATLKCYPIPRHDTVYWYQQGPGQDPQFLISFYEKMQSDKGSIPDRFSAQQFSDYHSELNMSSLELGDSALYFCASSLRQGASIYGYTFGSGTRLTVV.

The CDR3 DNA reads as TGTGCTAGTGGTTTGGCCGCGGTTAGCTCAGGGGGCTACACCTTC. It is translated as CASGLAAVSSGGYTF. V and J are TRBV12-5 and TRBJ1-2; tentatively, D is TRBD1 (5 bases). CDR1 and CDR2 (germline): LGHNT, FRNRAP. The CDR3 totals 15 residues. V gave up 1 base and J gave up 8 bases, with 17 bases separating them.

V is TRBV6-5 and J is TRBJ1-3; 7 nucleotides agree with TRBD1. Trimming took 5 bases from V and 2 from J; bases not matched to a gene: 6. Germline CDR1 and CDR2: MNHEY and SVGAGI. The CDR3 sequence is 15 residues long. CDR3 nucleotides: TGTGCCAGCAGTGCCCAAACAGGGGCTGGAAACACCATATATTTT. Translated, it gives CASSAQTGAGNTIYF.

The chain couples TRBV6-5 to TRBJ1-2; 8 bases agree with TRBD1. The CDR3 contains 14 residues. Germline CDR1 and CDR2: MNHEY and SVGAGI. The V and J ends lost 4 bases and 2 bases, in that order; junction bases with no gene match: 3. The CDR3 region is CASSSTGGNYGYTF. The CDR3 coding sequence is TGTGCCAGCAGTTCCACAGGGGGAAACTATGGCTACACCTTC.

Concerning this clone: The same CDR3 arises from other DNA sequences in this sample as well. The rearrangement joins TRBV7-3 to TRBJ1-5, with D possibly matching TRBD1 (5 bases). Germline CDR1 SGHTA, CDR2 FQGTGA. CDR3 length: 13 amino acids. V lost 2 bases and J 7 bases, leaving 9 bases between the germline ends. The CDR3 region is CASSLQGGQPQHF. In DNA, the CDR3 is TGTGCCAGCAGCTTACAGGGTGGACAGCCCCAGCATTTT.

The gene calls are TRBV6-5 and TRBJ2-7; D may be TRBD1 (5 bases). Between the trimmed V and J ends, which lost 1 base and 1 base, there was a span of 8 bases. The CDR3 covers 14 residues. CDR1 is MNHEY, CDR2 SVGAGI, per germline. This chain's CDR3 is CASSYFRDSYEQYF. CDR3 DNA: TGTGCCAGCAGTTACTTCAGGGATTCCTACGAGCAGTACTTC.

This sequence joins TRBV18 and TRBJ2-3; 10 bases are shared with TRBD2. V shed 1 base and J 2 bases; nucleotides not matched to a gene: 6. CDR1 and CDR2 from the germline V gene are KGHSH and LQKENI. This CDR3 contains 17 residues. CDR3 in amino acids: CASSPRVLAGDTDTQYF. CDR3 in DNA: TGTGCCAGCTCACCACGAGTCCTAGCGGGGGACACAGATACGCAGTATTTT.

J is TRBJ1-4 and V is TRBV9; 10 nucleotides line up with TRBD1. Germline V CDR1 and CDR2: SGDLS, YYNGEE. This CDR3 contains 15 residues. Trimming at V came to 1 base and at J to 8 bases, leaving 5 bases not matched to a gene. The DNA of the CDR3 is TGTGCCAGCAGCGTACCCGGGACAGGGGACGAAAAACTGTTTTTT. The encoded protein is CASSVPGTGDEKLFF.